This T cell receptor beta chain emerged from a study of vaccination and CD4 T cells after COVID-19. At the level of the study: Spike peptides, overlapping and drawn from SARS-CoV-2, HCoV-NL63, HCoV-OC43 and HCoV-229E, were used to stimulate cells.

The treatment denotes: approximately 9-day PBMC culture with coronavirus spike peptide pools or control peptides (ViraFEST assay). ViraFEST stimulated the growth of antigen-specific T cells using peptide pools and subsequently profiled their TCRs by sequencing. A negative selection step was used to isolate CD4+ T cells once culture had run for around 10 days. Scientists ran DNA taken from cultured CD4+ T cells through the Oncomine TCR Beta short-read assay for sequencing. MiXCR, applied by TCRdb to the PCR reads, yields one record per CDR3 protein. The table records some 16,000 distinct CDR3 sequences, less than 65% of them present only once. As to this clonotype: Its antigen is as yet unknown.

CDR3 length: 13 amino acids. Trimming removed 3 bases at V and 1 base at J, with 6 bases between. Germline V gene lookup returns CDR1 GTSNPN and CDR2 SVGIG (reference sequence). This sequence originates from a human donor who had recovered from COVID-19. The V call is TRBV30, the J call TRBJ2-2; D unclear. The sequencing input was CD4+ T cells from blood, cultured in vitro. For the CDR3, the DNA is TGTGCCTGGAGAGGGCAGAACACCGGGGAGCTGTTTTTT. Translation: CAWRGQNTGELFF.